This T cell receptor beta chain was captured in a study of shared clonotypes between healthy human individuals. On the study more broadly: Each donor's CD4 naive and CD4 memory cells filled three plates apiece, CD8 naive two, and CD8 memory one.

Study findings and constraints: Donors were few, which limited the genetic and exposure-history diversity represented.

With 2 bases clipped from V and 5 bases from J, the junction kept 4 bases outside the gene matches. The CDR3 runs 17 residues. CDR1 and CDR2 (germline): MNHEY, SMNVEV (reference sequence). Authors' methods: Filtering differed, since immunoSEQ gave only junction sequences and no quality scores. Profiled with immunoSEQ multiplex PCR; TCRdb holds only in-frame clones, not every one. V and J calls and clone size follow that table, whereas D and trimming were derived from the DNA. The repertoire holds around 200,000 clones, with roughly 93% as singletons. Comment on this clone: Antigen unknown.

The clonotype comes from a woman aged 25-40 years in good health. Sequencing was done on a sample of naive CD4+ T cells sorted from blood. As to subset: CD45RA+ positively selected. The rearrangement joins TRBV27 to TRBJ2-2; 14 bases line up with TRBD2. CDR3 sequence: CASSLLGTSGRTGELFF. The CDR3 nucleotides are TGTGCCAGCAGTTTACTCGGGACTAGCGGGAGAACCGGGGAGCTGTTTTTT.